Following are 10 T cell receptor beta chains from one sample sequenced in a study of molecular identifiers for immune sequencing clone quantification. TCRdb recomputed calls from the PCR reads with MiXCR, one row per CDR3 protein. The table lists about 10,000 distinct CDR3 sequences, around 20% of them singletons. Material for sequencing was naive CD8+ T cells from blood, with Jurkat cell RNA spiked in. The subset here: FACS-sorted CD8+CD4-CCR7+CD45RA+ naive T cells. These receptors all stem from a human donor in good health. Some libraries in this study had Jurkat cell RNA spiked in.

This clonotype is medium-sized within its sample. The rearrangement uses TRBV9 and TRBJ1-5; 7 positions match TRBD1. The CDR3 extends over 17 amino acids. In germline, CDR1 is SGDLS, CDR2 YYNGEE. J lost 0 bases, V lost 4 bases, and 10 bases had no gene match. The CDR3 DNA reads TGTGCCAGCAGCCAAGGAGGGGGCGTATATAGCAATCAGCCCCAGCATTTT. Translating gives CASSQGGGVYSNQPQHF.

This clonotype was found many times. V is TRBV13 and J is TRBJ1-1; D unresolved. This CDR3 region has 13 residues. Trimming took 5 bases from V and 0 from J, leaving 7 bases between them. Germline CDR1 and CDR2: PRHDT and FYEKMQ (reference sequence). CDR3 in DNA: TGTGCCAGCAGCCCCGAGCTGAACACTGAAGCTTTCTTT. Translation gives CASSPELNTEAFF. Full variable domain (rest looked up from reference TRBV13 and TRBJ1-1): AAGVIQSPRHLIKEKRETATLKCYPIPRHDTVYWYQQGPGQDPQFLISFYEKMQSDKGSIPDRFSAQQFSDYHSELNMSSLELGDSALYFCASSPELNTEAFFGQGTRLTVV.

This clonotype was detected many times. The CDR3 region is CASSQFPVTSGESTDTQYF. The CDR3 coding sequence is TGTGCCAGCAGCCAGTTTCCGGTTACTAGCGGGGAAAGCACAGATACGCAGTATTTT. The rearrangement joins TRBV11-2 to TRBJ2-3; TRBD2 aligns across 10 bases. Looked up from germline, CDR1 is SGHAT and CDR2 is FQNNGV. Trimming removed 5 bases from V and 0 bases from J; junction bases left unmatched: 14. The CDR3 contains 19 residues.

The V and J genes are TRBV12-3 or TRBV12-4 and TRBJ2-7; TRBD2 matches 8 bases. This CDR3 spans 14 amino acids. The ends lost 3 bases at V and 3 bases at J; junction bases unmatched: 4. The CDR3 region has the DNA TGTGCCAGCAGTTTCTCTAGCGGGCACTACGAGCAGTACTTC. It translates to CASSFSSGHYEQYF.

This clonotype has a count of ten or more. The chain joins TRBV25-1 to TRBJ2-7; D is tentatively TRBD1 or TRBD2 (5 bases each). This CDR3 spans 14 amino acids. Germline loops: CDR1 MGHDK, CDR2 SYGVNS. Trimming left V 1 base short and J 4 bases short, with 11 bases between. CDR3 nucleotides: TGTGCCAGCAGTGAATTGGGGGAAGTATACGAGCAGTACTTC. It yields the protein CASSELGEVYEQYF.

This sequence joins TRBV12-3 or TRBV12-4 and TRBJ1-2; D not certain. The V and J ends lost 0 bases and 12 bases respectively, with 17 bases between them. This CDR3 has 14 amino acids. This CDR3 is CASSLARYHEGNTF. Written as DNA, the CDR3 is TGTGCCAGCAGTTTAGCGCGGTACCACGAAGGCAACACCTTC.

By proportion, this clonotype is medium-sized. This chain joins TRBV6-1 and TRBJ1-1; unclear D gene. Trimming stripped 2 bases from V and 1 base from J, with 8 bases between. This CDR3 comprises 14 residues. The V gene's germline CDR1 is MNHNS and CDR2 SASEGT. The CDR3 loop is CASSEPYTNTEAFF. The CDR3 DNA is TGTGCCAGCAGTGAACCCTACACGAACACTGAAGCTTTCTTT.

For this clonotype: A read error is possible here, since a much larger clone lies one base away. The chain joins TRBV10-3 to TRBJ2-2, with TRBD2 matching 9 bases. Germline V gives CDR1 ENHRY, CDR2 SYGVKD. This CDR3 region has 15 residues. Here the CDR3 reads CAISEAGGITGELVF. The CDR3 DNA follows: TGTGCCATCAGTGAGGCGGGAGGGATCACCGGGGAGCTGGTTTTT.

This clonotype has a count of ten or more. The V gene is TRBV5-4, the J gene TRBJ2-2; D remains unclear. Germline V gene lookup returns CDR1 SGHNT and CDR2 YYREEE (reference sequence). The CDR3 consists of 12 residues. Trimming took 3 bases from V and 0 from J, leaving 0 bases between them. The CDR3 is CASSSNTGELFF. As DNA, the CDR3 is TGTGCCAGCAGCTCGAACACCGGGGAGCTGTTTTTT.

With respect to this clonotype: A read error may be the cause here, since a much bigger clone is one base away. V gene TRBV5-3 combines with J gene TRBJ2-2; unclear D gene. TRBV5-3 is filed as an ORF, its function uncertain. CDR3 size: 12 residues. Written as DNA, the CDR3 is TGTGCCAGCAGCTCGAGCACCGGGGAGCTGTTTTTT. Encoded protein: CASSSSTGELFF.